The 28 T cell receptor beta chains reported below all come from one sample, sequenced in a study of CXCR3-negative and CXCR3-positive naive CD8 T cells. The TRB libraries of cDNA were built by UMI-labeled 5' RACE. After re-calling the 5' RACE reads, TCRdb lists one entry per CDR3 protein, DNA absent. This listing includes about 8,000 distinct CDR3 sequences. Sequenced input: naive CXCR3- CD8+ T cells from blood. The sample's subset: CD45RO-CCR7+CD27+CD95- naive CD8+ T cells lacking CXCR3 (TNR3-). These receptor sequences come from a human donor in good health. Some clones in this sample may be carry-over from other donors' samples.

This sequence joins TRBV29-1 and TRBJ2-7; there is no DNA to check the TCRdb D call of TRBD1. Germline values: CDR1 SQVTM, CDR2 ANQGSEA. The CDR3 extends over 14 amino acids. This chain's CDR3 is CSVPGQGSVYEQYF.

This clonotype is deemed medium-sized by its frequency. The V gene is TRBV6-5, the J gene TRBJ2-2; the D call of TRBD1 rests on TCRdb alone, since no DNA is present to check it. This CDR3 contains 16 residues. Germline values: CDR1 MNHEY, CDR2 SVGAGI. CDR3 residues: CASSSSRTGNTGELFF.

This chain uses TRBV28 with TRBJ2-7. CDR1 and CDR2 (germline): MDHEN, SYDVKM. CDR3 length: 12 residues. CDR3 sequence: CASKTPSYEQYF.

This chain connects TRBV7-9 to TRBJ2-1; no DNA is available, so the TRBD2 call from TCRdb remains unchecked. Germline-derived CDR1 and CDR2 are SEHNR and FQNEAQ (reference sequence). The CDR3 totals 16 residues. The CDR3 reads CASSLGGTSGINEQFF.

This clonotype ranks as medium-sized in terms of frequency. The rearrangement links TRBV28 to TRBJ1-1; TCRdb reports TRBD1, a call that lacks DNA to check it against. There are 13 residues in the CDR3. From germline, CDR1 is MDHEN and CDR2 SYDVKM. The CDR3 protein is CASSLGQGTEAFF. Looking up the rest from reference TRBV28 and TRBJ1-1 gives the full variable domain: DVKVTQSSRYLVKRTGEKVFLECVQDMDHENMFWYRQDPGLGLRLIYFSYDVKMKEKGDIPEGYSVSREKKERFSLILESASTNQTSMYLCASSLGQGTEAFFGQGTRLTVV.

This rearrangement joins TRBV2 to TRBJ2-3; TCRdb proposes TRBD1, but this gene call is untestable without DNA. CDR3 length: 15 residues. The germline V gene has CDR1 SNHLY and CDR2 FYNNEI. The CDR3 sequence is CASSPNRGSTDTQYF.

V usage is TRBV19 and J usage is TRBJ2-1; the D gene TCRdb calls, TRBD1, cannot be checked with no DNA. This CDR3 region has 13 residues. In germline, CDR1 is LNHDA, CDR2 SQIVND (reference sequence). The CDR3: CASSPKGGTEQFF. Supplemented by reference TRBV19 and TRBJ2-1, the full variable domain reads DGGITQSPKYLFRKEGQNVTLSCEQNLNHDAMYWYRQDPGQGLRLIYYSQIVNDFQKGDIAEGYSVSREKKESFPLTVTSAQKNPTAFYLCASSPKGGTEQFFGPGTRLTVL.

By frequency, this clonotype registers medium-sized (0.01 to 0.1%). The chain combines TRBV29-1 with TRBJ2-1; TCRdb proposes TRBD2, but this gene call is untestable without DNA. The CDR3 is 14 amino acids. Germline V lookup: CDR1 SQVTM, CDR2 ANQGSEA. Here the CDR3 reads CSLLSGSGYNEQFF.

This rearrangement joins TRBV5-1 to TRBJ2-7. Germline V gene lookup returns CDR1 SGHRS and CDR2 YFSETQ. The CDR3 loop spans 13 amino acids. CDR3 protein: CASSWDISYEQYF.

The V call is TRBV29-1, the J call TRBJ1-1; TCRdb returns TRBD1, unconfirmable since there is no DNA. CDR3 length: 13 amino acids. Germline V gene sequence: CDR1 SQVTM, CDR2 ANQGSEA. The CDR3 loop is CSVQGGLGTEAFF.

The J gene is TRBJ1-2, the V gene TRBV29-1; TCRdb names TRBD1, which stays unverified in the absence of DNA. Germline loops: CDR1 SQVTM, CDR2 ANQGSEA. The CDR3 contains 12 residues. Here the CDR3 reads CSVPGPGGSRTF.

The chain links TRBV11-2 to TRBJ2-7; TCRdb selects TRBD2, and the lack of DNA leaves this call unchecked. This CDR3 region has 15 residues. The V gene's germline CDR1 is SGHAT and CDR2 FQNNGV. CDR3 in amino acids: CASSLGASGNYEQYF.

Considering frequency, this clonotype is medium-sized. The CDR3: CSDGTSGEGNEQFF. The rearrangement uses TRBV29-1 and TRBJ2-1; no DNA is available, so the TRBD2 call from TCRdb remains unchecked. CDR3 size: 14 residues. Germline lookup yields CDR1 SQVTM and CDR2 ANQGSEA.

This clonotype is identified as medium-sized from frequency. The chain is built from TRBV20-1 and TRBJ1-1; TCRdb designates TRBD1, a call that cannot be tested without DNA. The CDR3 loop spans 13 amino acids. CDR1 and CDR2 (germline): DFQATT, SNEGSKA (reference sequence). The chain's CDR3 is CSAVGGAYTEAFF.

The chain combines TRBV18 with TRBJ2-5; TCRdb's assignment of TRBD2 cannot be checked, as there is no DNA. CDR1 and CDR2 from the germline V gene are KGHSH and LQKENI. This CDR3 has 14 amino acids. CDR3 loop: CASSPPTSQETQYF.

The rearrangement joins TRBV29-1 to TRBJ2-7; TCRdb's D call, TRBD2, is unchecked because there is no DNA. Germline CDR1 SQVTM, CDR2 ANQGSEA. CDR3 length equals 12 residues. CDR3 residues: CSVDLTAGEQYF.

The chain combines TRBV28 with TRBJ2-5; absent DNA, TCRdb's TRBD2 call cannot be checked. The length of the CDR3 is 18 residues. Germline CDR1 reads MDHEN; CDR2 reads SYDVKM. The CDR3: CASSLGLAGVNKGETQYF.

The chain couples TRBV11-2 to TRBJ2-1. The CDR3 length is 12 residues. The germline gives CDR1 SGHAT, CDR2 FQNNGV. This CDR3 is CASSLDGNEQFF.

The chain links TRBV29-1 to TRBJ2-7; the D call from TCRdb, TRBD1, cannot be confirmed without DNA. From germline, CDR1 is SQVTM and CDR2 ANQGSEA. The CDR3 contains 15 residues. CDR3 protein: CSVLLPGQGSYEQYF.

By frequency, this clonotype registers medium-sized. The chain employs TRBV6-6 and TRBJ2-7. In germline, CDR1 is MNHNY, CDR2 SVGAGI (reference sequence). The CDR3 length is 12 residues. This CDR3 is CASSYSSYEQYF.

This chain joins TRBV25-1 and TRBJ2-7. In germline, CDR1 is MGHDK, CDR2 SYGVNS. This CDR3 contains 11 residues. The CDR3 region is CASSEYYEQYF.

This chain connects TRBV11-2 to TRBJ2-1; lacking DNA, the TRBD2 call made by TCRdb goes unchecked. The germline V gene encodes CDR1 SGHAT and CDR2 FQNNGV. The CDR3 covers 17 residues. The CDR3 spells CASSLGAAGNNYNEQFF.

By frequency, this clonotype is medium-sized. The V call is TRBV27, the J call TRBJ2-7; TCRdb returns TRBD2, unconfirmable since there is no DNA. Looked up from germline, CDR1 is MNHEY and CDR2 is SMNVEV (reference sequence). The CDR3 covers 16 residues. This chain's CDR3 is CASRGLAGGRSYEQYF.

This chain connects TRBV29-1 to TRBJ2-7; TCRdb designates TRBD1, a call that cannot be tested without DNA. Germline CDR1 SQVTM, CDR2 ANQGSEA. This CDR3 comprises 12 residues. The CDR3 protein is CSVESGEYEQYF.

The chain employs TRBV5-4 and TRBJ2-1; the TRBD1 assignment by TCRdb is unverifiable without DNA. CDR1 SGHNT and CDR2 YYREEE come from the germline V gene (reference sequence). The CDR3 is 15 residues long. The CDR3: CASSLPGTVNNEQFF.

The rearrangement uses TRBV29-1 and TRBJ1-1; TCRdb's D call, TRBD1, is unchecked because there is no DNA. CDR1 and CDR2 from the germline V gene are SQVTM and ANQGSEA. This CDR3 is 12 amino acids long. The CDR3 is CSVHDRGTEAFF.

This clonotype ranks as medium-sized in terms of frequency. This chain joins TRBV21-1 and TRBJ2-7. TRBV21-1 is shown as a pseudogene. The CDR3 contains 11 residues. The CDR3 protein is CASSKGGEQYF.

Considering frequency, this clonotype is medium-sized (0.01 to 0.1%). This chain joins TRBV5-1 and TRBJ2-1. CDR1 is SGHRS, CDR2 YFSETQ, per germline. This CDR3 is 15 amino acids long. CDR3 residues: CASSLIRQRNNEQFF.